This TCR beta chain came from a study of blood T cell repertoires in COVID-19. Study at large: T cells, B-cell-depleted T cells, or PBMCs supplied cDNA or gDNA.

Authors' data handling: Reference gene primers were amplified, and this amplification served to estimate nucleated cell counts. The method was immunoSEQ multiplex PCR; TCRdb's version includes in-frame clones alone and lacks a portion of them. The V and J calls and the clone size are those of that table, but D and trimming were determined from the DNA. The sample yields about 42,000 clones, approximately 80% seen once. CDR3 length equals 14 residues. V was clipped by 1 base and J by 13 bases; unmatched bases: 11. Germline values: CDR1 MGHRA, CDR2 YSYEKL. The table lists this clone with a few counts. The sequence came from a man aged 50 to 59 with active COVID-19. What was sequenced was peripheral blood. The chain employs TRBV4-1 and TRBJ2-3, with TRBD2 matching 7 bases. Written as DNA, the CDR3 is TGCGCCAGCAGCCAAGCCCTTTCGGCGGGAGAAAAGTATTTT. Its protein product is CASSQALSAGEKYF.